The 8 T cell receptor beta chains presented below share a single source sample, sequenced in a study of blood T cell repertoires in COVID-19 (dated by TCRdb to the early 2020s). The method was the immunoSEQ multiplex PCR assay. TCRdb took over this immuneACCESS table, retaining in-frame rearrangements with V and J assigned. Such tables are incomplete; in checked studies, under half of the missing clones stem from an unresolved V gene, and the remainder is unexplained. Here the sample has 150,000 to 200,000 clones; approximately 88% occur a single time. Of the sample, under 15% falls within the top ten clones. The specimen sequenced was PBMCs or T cells enriched from blood (not recorded which). These receptor sequences come from a woman aged 55-69 years who had recovered from COVID-19.

This sequence joins TRBV5-1 and TRBJ1-2; D is ambiguous. Germline CDR1 reads SGHRS; CDR2 reads YFSETQ. The ends were cut back, 1 base at V and 2 bases at J, with 6 bases in the middle. The CDR3 totals 13 residues. This chain's CDR3 is CASSLNGNYGYTF. The CDR3 DNA is TGCGCCAGCAGCTTGAACGGGAACTATGGCTACACCTTC.

The rearrangement uses TRBV5-1 and TRBJ1-2; no clear D gene. The germline gives CDR1 SGHRS, CDR2 YFSETQ. The germline V and J ends were trimmed by 4 bases and 4 bases, with 17 bases remaining between them. The CDR3 runs to 15 residues. The CDR3 coding sequence is TGCGCCAGCAGCACGGCGGGCCCTGTGGGCTATGGCTACACCTTC. This translates into CASSTAGPVGYGYTF.

J is TRBJ1-6 and V is TRBV9; the match to TRBD1 covers 8 bases. Trimming took 4 bases from V and 0 from J; bases not matched to a gene: 6. The CDR3 runs to 17 residues. Germline V lookup: CDR1 SGDLS, CDR2 YYNGEE. The CDR3 loop reads CASSLGQGRSYNSPLHF. The CDR3 coding sequence is TGTGCCAGCAGCCTAGGACAGGGCCGCTCCTATAATTCACCCCTCCACTTT. Together with reference TRBV9 and TRBJ1-6, the CDR3 gives the full variable domain: DSGVTQTPKHLITATGQRVTLRCSPRSGDLSVYWYQQSLDQGLQFLIQYYNGEERAKGNILERFSAQQFPDLHSELNLSSLELGDSALYFCASSLGQGRSYNSPLHFGNGTRLTVT.

In this sample, this clone turned up a few times. This sequence joins TRBV2 and TRBJ2-7; 7 nucleotides line up with TRBD2. Trimming at V came to 3 bases and at J to 9 bases, leaving 11 bases not matched to a gene. The length of the CDR3 is 14 residues. Germline loops: CDR1 SNHLY, CDR2 FYNNEI. The CDR3 nucleotides read TGTGCCAGCAGTGACAGGGAGGGCACGCCGGGGCAGTACTTC. The encoded protein is CASSDREGTPGQYF.

The chain recombines TRBV2 with TRBJ2-5; no definite D call. CDR3 length: 12 amino acids. Trimming took 6 bases from V and 0 from J, leaving 5 bases between them. The germline V gene encodes CDR1 SNHLY and CDR2 FYNNEI. CDR3 nucleotides: TGTGCCAGCAGGTTCAACCAAGAGACCCAGTACTTC. Translated, it gives CASRFNQETQYF.

The rearrangement joins TRBV19 to TRBJ2-1; 9 bases are shared with TRBD2. Germline V CDR1 and CDR2: LNHDA, SQIVND (reference sequence). CDR3 length: 15 residues. V gave up 4 bases and J gave up 3 bases; unmatched junction bases: 4. The CDR3 DNA reads as TGTGCCAGTAGTACAGCGGGGGGCAACTACAATGAGCAGTTCTTC. This codes for CASSTAGGNYNEQFF.

The CDR3 is CASSYSQNTGELFF. CDR3 nucleotide sequence: TGTGCCAGCAGTTATAGCCAGAACACCGGGGAGCTGTTTTTT. The chain recombines TRBV6-5 with TRBJ2-2; D is unclear. Germline loops: CDR1 MNHEY, CDR2 SVGAGI. The CDR3 is 14 residues long. Trimming removed 3 bases from V and 1 base from J, with 6 bases in between.

V is TRBV14 and J is TRBJ2-7; D gene ambiguous. The V and J ends lost 3 bases and 2 bases respectively, with 2 bases between them. This CDR3 is built from 11 residues. Germline values: CDR1 SGHDN, CDR2 FVKESK. Here the CDR3 DNA reads TGTGCCAGCAGCCATACCTACGAGCAGTACTTC. It encodes CASSHTYEQYF. Variable domain in full (rest from reference TRBV14 and TRBJ2-7): EAGVTQFPSHSVIEKGQTVTLRCDPISGHDNLYWYRRVMGKEIKFLLHFVKESKQDESGMPNNRFLAERTGGTYSTLKVQPAELEDSGVYFCASSHTYEQYFGPGTRLTVT.